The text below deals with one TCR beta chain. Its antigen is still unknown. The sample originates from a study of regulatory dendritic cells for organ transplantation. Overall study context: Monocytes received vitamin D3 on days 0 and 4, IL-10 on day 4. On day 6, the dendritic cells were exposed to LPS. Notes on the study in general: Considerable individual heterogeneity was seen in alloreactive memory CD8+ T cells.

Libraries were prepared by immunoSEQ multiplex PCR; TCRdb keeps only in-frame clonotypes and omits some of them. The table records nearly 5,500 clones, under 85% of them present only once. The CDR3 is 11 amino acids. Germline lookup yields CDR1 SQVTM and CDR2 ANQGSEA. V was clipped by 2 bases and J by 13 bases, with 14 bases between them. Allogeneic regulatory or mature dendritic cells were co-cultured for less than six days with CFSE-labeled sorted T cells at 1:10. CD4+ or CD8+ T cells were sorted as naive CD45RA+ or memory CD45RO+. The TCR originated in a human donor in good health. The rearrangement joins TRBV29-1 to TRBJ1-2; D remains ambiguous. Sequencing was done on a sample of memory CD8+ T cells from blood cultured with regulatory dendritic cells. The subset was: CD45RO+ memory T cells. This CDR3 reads CSVESGLSGTF. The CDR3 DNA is TGCAGCGTTGAATCCGGGCTGAGTGGCACCTTC.